This is a list of T cell receptor beta chains from one sample in a study of blood T cells in healthy people across ages. Via MiXCR, TCRdb re-called the 5' RACE reads, giving one row per CDR3 protein. The repertoire holds over 600,000 distinct CDR3 sequences, with under 25% as singletons. Source material: blood. The source of these receptors is a man between 65 and 85 years old in good health. Both conserved end residues are part of each CDR3. The order of the fields is V gene, clone size, J gene, D gene, CDR3 protein, CDR3 DNA. The D gene is left open where the match is weak. Some rows mark clone size as missing; the rest say once, few, many or name a class of expanded clone.

TRBV3-1	.	TRBJ2-1	.	CASSPRGPREQFF	TGTGCCAGCAGCCCCCGGGGGCCACGAGAGCAGTTCTTC
TRBV29-1	.	TRBJ2-3	.	CSVEDRFLGGTDTQYF	TGCAGCGTTGAAGATCGCTTCCTAGGGGGCACAGATACGCAGTATTTT
TRBV15	.	TRBJ2-3	TRBD1	CATSRVGPGGDTQYF	TGTGCCACCAGCAGAGTAGGGCCAGGGGGAGATACGCAGTATTTT
TRBV3-1	few	TRBJ2-1	TRBD2	CASSQERTSGRAVNEQFF	TGTGCCAGCAGCCAAGAAAGGACTAGCGGGAGGGCCGTGAATGAGCAGTTCTTC
TRBV6-2/TRBV6-3	few	TRBJ2-2	TRBD2	CASSPLLSGTNTGELFF	TGTGCCAGCAGTCCCCTTCTAAGCGGGACGAACACCGGGGAGCTGTTTTTT
TRBV6-1	few	TRBJ2-2	.	CASSEAVVTSNTGELFF	TGTGCCAGCAGTGAAGCGGTCGTTACCTCGAACACCGGGGAGCTGTTTTTT
TRBV19	few	TRBJ2-7	.	CASSIDLQYYEQYF	TGTGCCAGTAGTATAGATCTGCAGTACTACGAGCAGTACTTC
TRBV5-5	few	TRBJ1-2	TRBD1	CASGRQGTDGYTF	TGTGCCAGCGGTCGACAGGGGACTGATGGCTACACCTTC
TRBV12-3/TRBV12-4	.	TRBJ1-2	TRBD1	CASSLAGGSNGYTF	TGTGCCAGCAGTTTGGCAGGGGGAAGTAATGGCTACACCTTC
TRBV20-1	many	TRBJ2-5	TRBD2	CSARDAREGRETQYF	TGCAGTGCTAGAGATGCGCGGGAGGGCAGAGAGACCCAGTACTTC
TRBV3-1	few	TRBJ2-2	.	CASSPRQDTGELLF	TGTGCCAGCAGCCCGCGACAGGACACCGGGGAGCTGCTTTTT
TRBV19	.	TRBJ2-5	.	CASSIEQRSRYF	TGTGCCAGTAGTATAGAACAACGTTCTCGGTACTTC
TRBV20-1	few	TRBJ2-5	.	CSARGDRRDQETQYF	TGCAGTGCTAGAGGTGACAGGAGAGACCAAGAGACCCAGTACTTC
TRBV14	.	TRBJ2-1	TRBD2	CASLVAGACNEQFF	TGTGCCAGTCTGGTAGCGGGAGCTTGCAATGAGCAGTTCTTC
TRBV10-3	many	TRBJ2-7	TRBD2	CAISEGTSGSPHEQYF	TGTGCCATCAGTGAGGGGACTAGCGGGAGTCCCCACGAGCAGTACTTC
TRBV4-1	few	TRBJ2-7	TRBD1	CASSQGTGSTYEQYF	TGCGCCAGCAGCCAAGGGACAGGAAGCACCTACGAGCAGTACTTC
TRBV29-1	.	TRBJ2-2	.	CSVKQGGTGELFF	TGCAGCGTTAAGCAGGGAGGCACCGGGGAGCTGTTTTTT
TRBV20-1	.	TRBJ2-3	TRBD2	CSAVGLADTQYF	TGCAGTGCTGTGGGACTAGCAGATACGCAGTATTTT
TRBV4-3	few	TRBJ1-3	.	CASSQDRGGVGNTIYF	TGCGCCAGCAGCCAAGATAGGGGAGGGGTCGGAAACACCATATATTTT
TRBV7-8	.	TRBJ2-3	TRBD1	CASSLDETGVTDTQYF	TGTGCCAGCAGCTTAGACGAGACAGGGGTCACAGATACGCAGTATTTT
TRBV3-1	.	TRBJ1-4	.	CASSQGVTATNEKLFF	TGTGCCAGCAGCCAAGGAGTGACAGCAACTAATGAAAAACTGTTTTTT
TRBV20-1	.	TRBJ2-1	.	CSAKRGRQAHYNEQFF	TGCAGTGCTAAAAGAGGACGGCAGGCCCACTACAATGAGCAGTTCTTC
TRBV6-1	.	TRBJ2-5	TRBD2	CASSEDWSSGSGETQYF	TGTGCCAGCAGTGAAGATTGGTCTAGCGGGAGTGGCGAGACCCAGTACTTC
TRBV7-9	.	TRBJ2-7	TRBD2	CASSVLTSGRVNEQYF	TGTGCCAGCAGCGTCCTGACTAGCGGGAGGGTAAACGAGCAGTACTTC
TRBV5-1	.	TRBJ2-5	.	CASSPGHIQETQYF	TGCGCCAGCAGCCCGGGACACATACAAGAGACCCAGTACTTC
TRBV5-1	.	TRBJ1-1	.	CASRGRMNTEAFF	TGCGCCAGCAGGGGCAGGATGAACACTGAAGCTTTCTTT
TRBV7-2	.	TRBJ2-1	TRBD2	CASSIGLAGGEQFF	TGTGCCAGCAGCATCGGACTAGCGGGAGGCGAGCAGTTCTTC
TRBV29-1	.	TRBJ2-5	TRBD2	CSVVSRVGGREETQYF	TGCAGCGTTGTATCGAGGGTAGGCGGGAGAGAAGAGACCCAGTACTTC
TRBV9	.	TRBJ2-3	.	CASSATGDRDTQYF	TGTGCCAGCAGCGCAACGGGAGATCGGGATACGCAGTATTTT
TRBV10-3	.	TRBJ2-7	TRBD2	CAISESERGFSEQYF	TGTGCCATCAGTGAGTCGGAGCGGGGTTTCTCCGAGCAGTACTTC
TRBV3-1	.	TRBJ2-5	.	CASSQGRRSGQETQYF	TGTGCCAGCAGCCAGGGCCGACGGTCAGGGCAAGAGACCCAGTACTTC
TRBV4-1	few	TRBJ2-7	.	CASSLGFGSYEQYF	TGCGCCAGCAGCCTGGGTTTTGGCTCCTACGAGCAGTACTTC
TRBV3-1	.	TRBJ1-1	.	CASSQDRKNIEAFF	TGTGCCAGCAGCCAAGATCGCAAGAACATTGAAGCTTTCTTT
TRBV6-5	.	TRBJ2-7	.	CASTLPYEQYF	TGTGCCAGCACTCTCCCGTACGAGCAGTACTTC
TRBV6-2/TRBV6-3	.	TRBJ2-6	.	CASRATGSGANVLTF	TGTGCCAGCAGGGCCACAGGCTCTGGGGCCAACGTCCTGACTTTC
TRBV30	.	TRBJ2-5	TRBD2	CTWSWAGVSETQYF	TGTACCTGGAGTTGGGCGGGAGTTTCAGAGACCCAGTACTTC
TRBV27	few	TRBJ2-3	.	CASSAVRGAADTQYF	TGTGCCAGCAGTGCAGTGAGGGGGGCGGCGGATACGCAGTATTTT
TRBV20-1	few	TRBJ2-5	.	CSAQPGTTQETQYF	TGCAGTGCTCAACCCGGGACAACTCAAGAGACCCAGTACTTC
TRBV5-1	few	TRBJ2-5	.	CASSMGERLQETQYF	TGCGCCAGCAGCATGGGAGAGCGACTCCAAGAGACCCAGTACTTC
TRBV30	few	TRBJ1-4	.	CAWSAGHGKEKLFF	TGTGCCTGGAGTGCGGGACACGGGAAGGAAAAACTGTTTTTT
TRBV4-3	many	TRBJ2-1	.	CASSQDLEDEQFF	TGCGCCAGCAGCCAAGATCTCGAGGATGAGCAGTTCTTC
TRBV5-1	.	TRBJ1-4	.	CASSTSGTNEKLFF	.
TRBV20-1	.	TRBJ2-4	.	CSARELENIQYF	TGCAGTGCTAGAGAACTAGAAAACATTCAGTACTTC
TRBV5-1	.	TRBJ2-7	.	CASSTPEPSYEQYF	TGCGCCAGCAGCACTCCGGAGCCATCCTACGAGCAGTACTTC
TRBV9	.	TRBJ1-4	TRBD1	CASSVGQGTREKLFF	TGTGCCAGCAGCGTAGGACAGGGAACGAGGGAAAAACTGTTTTTT
TRBV28	.	TRBJ2-7	TRBD2	CASTISRGGSSYEQYF	TGTGCCAGCACCATAAGTCGGGGAGGGAGCTCCTACGAGCAGTACTTC
TRBV12-3/TRBV12-4	.	TRBJ2-1	TRBD2	CASTNLRASGGPNEQFF	TGTGCCAGCACCAACCTTCGGGCTAGCGGGGGCCCCAATGAGCAGTTCTTC
TRBV4-2	.	TRBJ2-4	TRBD1	CASSRQGQGENIQYF	TGTGCCAGCAGCCGTCAGGGACAGGGGGAAAACATTCAGTACTTC
TRBV20-1	.	TRBJ1-1	.	CSANGPTTEAFF	TGCAGTGCTAACGGACCGACGACTGAAGCTTTCTTT
TRBV3-1	many	TRBJ2-1	.	CASSQDYYNEQFF	TGTGCCAGCAGCCAAGACTATTACAATGAGCAGTTCTTC
TRBV19	.	TRBJ1-5	.	CASSIGSGSNQPQHF	TGTGCCAGTAGTATTGGGTCCGGGAGCAATCAGCCCCAGCATTTT
TRBV5-1	few	TRBJ2-1	TRBD1	CASSAGQGASEQFF	TGCGCCAGCAGCGCTGGACAGGGGGCCAGTGAGCAGTTCTTC